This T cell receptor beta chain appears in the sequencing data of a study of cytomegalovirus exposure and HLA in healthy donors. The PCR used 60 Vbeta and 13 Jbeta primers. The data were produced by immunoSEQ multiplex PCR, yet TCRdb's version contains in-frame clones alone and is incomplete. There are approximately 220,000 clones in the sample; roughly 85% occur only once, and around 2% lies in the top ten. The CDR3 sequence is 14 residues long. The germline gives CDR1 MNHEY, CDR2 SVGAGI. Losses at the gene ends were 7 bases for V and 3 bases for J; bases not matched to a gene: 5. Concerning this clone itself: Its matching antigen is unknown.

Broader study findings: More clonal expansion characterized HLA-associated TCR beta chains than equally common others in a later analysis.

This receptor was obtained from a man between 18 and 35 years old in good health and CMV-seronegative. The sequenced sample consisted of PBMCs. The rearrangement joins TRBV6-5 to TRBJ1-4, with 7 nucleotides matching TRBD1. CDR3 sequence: CASTTGFANEKLFF. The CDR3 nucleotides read TGTGCCAGCACGACAGGGTTTGCTAATGAAAAACTGTTTTTT.